The clone carrying this TCR beta chain has just a few counts. The antigen is undetermined. This entry comes from a study of human T cells and chemical hapten exposure. The wider study: Sensitization involved placing 2% DPC onto a 2 cm by 2 cm region of upper inner arm skin. The study, taken as a whole, reports: Alopecia affecting every donor means their immune response may not match healthy people's.

CDR3 size: 15 residues. V lost 0 bases, J lost 0 bases, and 8 bases lay in between. CDR1 is SGDLS and CDR2 is YYNGEE in the germline V gene. Time point denoted: patch test 1, 2 weeks after DPC sensitization. The treatment here: therapeutic diphenylcyclopropenone sensitization with weekly scalp DPC. Those who donated were patients with alopecia, 18 to 70 years of age, and suitable for DPC. Original analysis: Approximately 99,000 TCRs per sample was the median, with a range of roughly 23,224 to 750,000. TCRdb called the RACE reads again in MiXCR, with one record for every CDR3 protein. These V and J calls are TCRdb output, not the study's own analysis. The profile shows tens of thousands of distinct CDR3 sequences, less than 9.5% of them singletons.

This specimen was whole blood, taken in connection with sensitization to the hapten diphenylcyclopropenone (DPC). The chain has TRBV9 and TRBJ2-3, with D possibly matching TRBD2 (5 bases). The receptor was isolated from a woman aged 45-65 years with alopecia areata. Some clones in this sample may be carry-over from other donors' samples. The CDR3 spells CASSVELASTDTQYF. The CDR3, as DNA: TGTGCCAGCAGCGTAGAGCTAGCTAGCACAGATACGCAGTATTTT.